This T cell receptor (beta chain) emerged from a study of blood T cell repertoires in COVID-19. For the study at large: The cDNA or gDNA used as material had been derived from T cells, B-cell-depleted T cells, or PBMCs.

In the original analysis: Amplifying reference gene primers gave estimates of nucleated cell counts. Clones were read by immunoSEQ multiplex PCR, and TCRdb kept only the in-frame ones, dropping some. The D gene and trimming were derived from the DNA, and the V and J assignments and clone size from that table. The sample lists about 140,000 clones, about 85% occurring once. The CDR3 runs to 14 residues. CDR1 is SGHRS and CDR2 is YFSETQ in the germline V gene. V lost 3 bases and J 3 bases, leaving 12 bases between the germline ends. What was sequenced was peripheral blood. The clonotype originates from a human donor in a cohort sampled during active COVID-19. The V call is TRBV5-1, the J call TRBJ1-1; D possibly corresponds to TRBD1 (6 bases). CDR3 nucleotides: TGCGCCAGCAGCTCACAGGGTGAGGACACTGAAGCTTTCTTT. Protein product: CASSSQGEDTEAFF.